These 13 T cell receptor beta chains originate from one sample sequenced in a study of beta chain features in type 1 diabetes. Expressed TCRB transcripts were sequenced because the entire RNA isolate underwent reverse transcription. Measured with immunoSEQ multiplex PCR; TCRdb has only the in-frame clones, and not every one. The sample shows more than 150,000 clones, roughly an eighth of them seen only once. Sequences were obtained from central memory CD4+ T cells from blood. The receptors here all came from a woman younger than 35 in good health.

The chain recombines TRBV15 with TRBJ2-1; the match to TRBD2 covers 15 bases. V was pared by 3 bases and J by 8 bases, with 2 bases of the junction left unmatched. The germline CDR1 and CDR2 sequences are LNHNV and YYDKDF (reference sequence). The length of the CDR3 is 15 residues. The CDR3 coding sequence is TGTGCCACCAGCAGGGGACTAGCGGGAGGCCATGAGCAGTTCTTC. It specifies CATSRGLAGGHEQFF.

This clone was observed a handful of times. V is TRBV2 and J is TRBJ2-2, with TRBD2 identical over 8 bases. J lost 3 bases, V lost 6 bases, and 9 bases had no gene match. The germline gives CDR1 SNHLY, CDR2 FYNNEI. This CDR3 region has 16 residues. CDR3 DNA: TGTGCCAGCAGAGTTACCTTAGCGGGGCACACCGGGGAGCTGTTTTTT. Its protein product is CASRVTLAGHTGELFF.

This chain connects TRBV7-9 to TRBJ1-2; 7 bases align to TRBD1. V trimming: 1 base; J trimming: 4 bases; junction bases outside the gene matches: 0. The CDR3 is made up of 13 amino acids. Germline values: CDR1 SEHNR, CDR2 FQNEAQ (reference sequence). The CDR3 DNA follows: TGTGCCAGCAGCTTAGGGACAGGCTATGGCTACACCTTC. Translated, it gives CASSLGTGYGYTF.

The chain links TRBV11-2 to TRBJ1-5; unclear D gene. CDR3 length: 13 residues. Germline V lookup: CDR1 SGHAT, CDR2 FQNNGV. V gave up 0 bases and J gave up 7 bases, with 7 bases separating them. This CDR3 reads CASSLDSGQPQHF. The DNA for the CDR3 is TGTGCCAGCAGCTTAGATAGCGGGCAGCCCCAGCATTTT.

This clone was counted only a few times. This sequence joins TRBV10-3 and TRBJ2-3, with no clear D. The CDR3 has 13 residues. Trimming pared 4 bases from V and 6 bases from J, leaving 11 bases between. Germline V gives CDR1 ENHRY, CDR2 SYGVKD. Here the CDR3 DNA reads TGTGCCATCAGTGGGCCCGTCGGGGATACGCAGTATTTT. Protein sequence: CAISGPVGDTQYF.

This clone has just a few counts. This chain connects TRBV30 to TRBJ2-7; 11 nucleotides line up with TRBD2. The CDR3 sequence is 17 residues long. Per the germline V gene, CDR1 is GTSNPN and CDR2 is SVGIG (reference sequence). The junction had 11 bases not matched to a gene; V was cut back by 4 bases and J by 0 bases. The CDR3 loop reads CAWNPVGTSGSSYEQYF. Written as DNA, the CDR3 is TGTGCCTGGAATCCGGTAGGGACTAGCGGCAGCTCCTACGAGCAGTACTTC.

This clone has just a few counts. DNA of the CDR3: TGTGCCAGCAGCTTCGGCGTCCTGACTTTC. Translated, it gives CASSFGVLTF. V and J are TRBV7-9 and TRBJ2-6; D call uncertain. CDR3 size: 10 residues. Germline CDR1 and CDR2: SEHNR and FQNEAQ (reference sequence). V was cut by 3 bases and J by 12 bases, with 3 bases left in between.

This clone was picked up a small number of times. J is TRBJ1-4 and V is TRBV29-1; D call uncertain. The germline V and J ends were trimmed by 7 bases and 7 bases, with 13 bases remaining between them. Germline CDR1 and CDR2: SQVTM and ANQGSEA. The CDR3 has 12 amino acids. The CDR3 protein is CSALEEGEKLFF. Written as DNA, the CDR3 is TGCAGCGCCCTGGAGGAAGGTGAAAAACTGTTTTTT. The variable domain in full, completed from reference TRBV29-1 and TRBJ1-4, reads SAVISQKPSRDICQRGTSLTIQCQVDSQVTMMFWYRQQPGQSLTLIATANQGSEATYESGFVIDKFPISRPNLTFSTLTVSNMSPEDSSIYLCSALEEGEKLFFGSGTQLSVL.

This clone was detected many times. This chain connects TRBV5-4 to TRBJ1-2; 8 positions agree with TRBD1. Germline values: CDR1 SGHNT, CDR2 YYREEE (reference sequence). The J segment lost 3 bases and the V segment lost 0 bases, leaving 4 bases of the junction unmatched. The CDR3 runs to 15 residues. The CDR3 DNA sequence: TGTGCCAGCAGCTTGGCCCAGGGGGCTGACTATGGCTACACCTTC. It translates to CASSLAQGADYGYTF.

V is TRBV19 and J is TRBJ2-7; 8 bases map to TRBD2. The V gene's germline CDR1 is LNHDA and CDR2 SQIVND (reference sequence). The CDR3 spans 16 residues. With V trimmed by 5 bases and J by 3 bases, 12 bases remained unmatched. Here the CDR3 DNA reads TGTGCCAGTAGTTCCCTGACTAGCGAGGACTTCTACGAGCAGTACTTC. It specifies CASSSLTSEDFYEQYF.

The chain joins TRBV7-9 to TRBJ2-5, with 9 bases that match TRBD1. The J call may be mistaken, given a closer DNA end match to TRBJ2-7. Germline-derived CDR1 and CDR2 are SEHNR and FQNEAQ (reference sequence). The CDR3 length is 14 residues. CDR3 region: CASSSRDRAYEQYF. CDR3 DNA: TGTGCCAGCAGCTCCCGGGACAGGGCCTACGAGCAGTACTTC.

This clone was found a few times. In DNA, the CDR3 is TGTGCCAGCTCACGTTTAAACCCCGGGACTAGCGGGACTCCATACGAGCAGTACTTC. It is translated as CASSRLNPGTSGTPYEQYF. The chain carries TRBV18 and TRBJ2-7; 13 nucleotides line up with TRBD2. This CDR3 contains 19 residues. CDR1 and CDR2 (germline): KGHSH, LQKENI. V shed 4 bases, J shed 4 bases, and the junction held 16 bases outside the gene matches. The variable domain in full, with the rest retrieved from reference TRBV18 and TRBJ2-7, is NAGVMQNPRHLVRRRGQEARLRCSPMKGHSHVYWYRQLPEEGLKFMVYLQKENIIDESGMPKERFSAEFPKEGPSILRIQQVVRGDSAAYFCASSRLNPGTSGTPYEQYFGPGTRLTVT.

This clone was observed at least ten times. This sequence joins TRBV7-7 and TRBJ2-1; D may be TRBD1 (5 bases). The CDR3 runs 12 residues. V lost 0 bases to trimming and J lost 11 bases, with 8 bases between them. Germline V lookup: CDR1 SSHAT, CDR2 FNYEAQ (reference sequence). This chain's CDR3 is CASSLAGRKQFF. The CDR3 bases are TGTGCCAGCAGCTTAGCGGGGCGTAAGCAGTTCTTC.